The rows below give T cell receptor beta chains drawn from one sample of a study of T-cell memory formation after mild COVID-19. One entry per CDR3 protein, called by TCRdb with MiXCR from the 5' RACE reads. The table records under 300,000 distinct CDR3 sequences, 8% to 9.5% of them present only once. The sequenced sample consisted of PBMCs or a T cell subset sorted from them (not recorded which). The receptors stem from a man between 18 and 35 years old who had mild COVID-19 (a few samples of this study predate the infection). Cell type and time point are not known. CDR3s include the opening cysteine and the closing phenylalanine or tryptophan. D genes are given only for firm matches. Size values are once, few and many counts, or a class for expanded clones, and some rows have none.

clone size: few
J gene: TRBJ1-5
V gene: TRBV12-3/TRBV12-4
D gene: TRBD1
CDR3 DNA: TGTGCCAGCAGTTTCGGTACAGGGGTCCGTCATCAGCCCCAGCATTTT
CDR3 protein: CASSFGTGVRHQPQHF

clone size: .
J gene: TRBJ2-2
V gene: TRBV4-3
D gene: TRBD2
CDR3 DNA: TGCGCCAGCAGCCCCCAGAGCGGGGCCTACACCGGGGAGCTGTTTTTT
CDR3 protein: CASSPQSGAYTGELFF

clone size: .
J gene: TRBJ2-1
V gene: TRBV7-2
D gene: .
CDR3 DNA: TGTGCCAGCAGCTTAGAGAGGAATAATGAGCAGTTCTTC
CDR3 protein: CASSLERNNEQFF

clone size: .
J gene: TRBJ2-5
V gene: TRBV7-3
D gene: .
CDR3 DNA: TGTGCCAGCAGCCCCGAACGGGGAGAGACCCAGTACTTC
CDR3 protein: CASSPERGETQYF

clone size: .
J gene: TRBJ2-7
V gene: TRBV7-2
D gene: TRBD2
CDR3 DNA: TGTGCCAGCAGCTTGGGACTAGCGGGATGGGAGCAGTACTTC
CDR3 protein: CASSLGLAGWEQYF

clone size: .
J gene: TRBJ2-2
V gene: TRBV5-1
D gene: .
CDR3 DNA: TGCGCCAGCAGGGAGGCCAGAAACACCGGGGAGCTGTTTTTT
CDR3 protein: CASREARNTGELFF

clone size: many
J gene: TRBJ1-6
V gene: TRBV12-3/TRBV12-4
D gene: .
CDR3 DNA: TGTGCCAGCTTGGAGGGTAATTCACCCCTCCACTTT
CDR3 protein: CASLEGNSPLHF

clone size: .
J gene: TRBJ2-7
V gene: TRBV6-1
D gene: .
CDR3 DNA: TGTGCCAGCATATACAGGGACGGAATCTCCTACGAGCAGTACTTC
CDR3 protein: CASIYRDGISYEQYF

clone size: few
J gene: TRBJ2-3
V gene: TRBV5-8
D gene: .
CDR3 DNA: TGTGCCAGCAGCTTGGTCTATGGGCTTCCAGGAGATACGCAGTATTTT
CDR3 protein: CASSLVYGLPGDTQYF

clone size: few
J gene: TRBJ1-5
V gene: TRBV27
D gene: TRBD1
CDR3 DNA: TGTGCCAGCCAATCAGGGGGCCCGTATAGCAATCAGCCCCAGCATTTT
CDR3 protein: CASQSGGPYSNQPQHF

clone size: .
J gene: TRBJ1-2
V gene: TRBV12-3/TRBV12-4
D gene: TRBD1
CDR3 DNA: TGTGCCAGCAGCGAACCCCAGGGGGCTCATGGCTACACCTTC
CDR3 protein: CASSEPQGAHGYTF

clone size: few
J gene: TRBJ2-3
V gene: TRBV12-3/TRBV12-4
D gene: TRBD2
CDR3 DNA: TGTGCCAGCAGTCAGACTAGCGGGGGGTCAGATACGCAGTATTTT
CDR3 protein: CASSQTSGGSDTQYF

clone size: .
J gene: TRBJ1-4
V gene: TRBV7-2
D gene: .
CDR3 DNA: TGTGCCAGCAGCCCACGGGTGGGTGGTGCAGGGGAAAAACTGTTTTTT
CDR3 protein: CASSPRVGGAGEKLFF

clone size: .
J gene: TRBJ1-4
V gene: TRBV12-3/TRBV12-4
D gene: .
CDR3 DNA: TGTGCCAGCAGCCTTCGGGGGTACAGGGAAAAACTGTTTTTT
CDR3 protein: CASSLRGYREKLFF

clone size: .
J gene: TRBJ2-3
V gene: TRBV5-5
D gene: .
CDR3 DNA: TGTGCCAGCAGCGACGGCGGACGGCGGACAGATACGCAGTATTTT
CDR3 protein: CASSDGGRRTDTQYF

clone size: few
J gene: TRBJ1-1
V gene: TRBV7-9
D gene: .
CDR3 DNA: TGTGCCAGCGAGGAAACGAACACTGAAGCTTTCTTT
CDR3 protein: CASEETNTEAFF

clone size: many
J gene: TRBJ1-2
V gene: TRBV7-8
D gene: .
CDR3 DNA: TGTGCCAGCAGCTTGGGGGTTTCGGGTTTGGGCGGCTACACCTTC
CDR3 protein: CASSLGVSGLGGYTF

clone size: few
J gene: TRBJ2-7
V gene: TRBV10-3
D gene: TRBD2
CDR3 DNA: TGTGCCATCAGTGAGTCGATGCGGGGGGGGTACTACGAGCAGTACTTC
CDR3 protein: CAISESMRGGYYEQYF

clone size: few
J gene: TRBJ2-2
V gene: TRBV5-7
D gene: TRBD1
CDR3 DNA: TGTGCCAGCAGCAAACAGGGGCCGGACACCGGGGAGCTGTTTTTT
CDR3 protein: CASSKQGPDTGELFF

clone size: many
J gene: TRBJ1-1
V gene: TRBV12-3/TRBV12-4
D gene: .
CDR3 DNA: TGTGCCAGCAGGGACGAAGGGAGGGGCACTGAAGCTTTCTTT
CDR3 protein: CASRDEGRGTEAFF

clone size: .
J gene: TRBJ1-2
V gene: TRBV6-2/TRBV6-3
D gene: .
CDR3 DNA: TGTGCCAGCAGTTACTCTGCCGGGAACTATGGCTACACCTTC
CDR3 protein: CASSYSAGNYGYTF

clone size: few
J gene: TRBJ1-2
V gene: TRBV4-1
D gene: .
CDR3 DNA: TGCGCCAGCAGCCAAGATGCGGGGTTACGGGGTGGCTACACCTTC
CDR3 protein: CASSQDAGLRGGYTF

clone size: .
J gene: TRBJ2-7
V gene: TRBV4-2
D gene: TRBD1
CDR3 DNA: TGTGCCAGCAGCCAAGGTCCAGGGGGCTTTTACGAGCAGTACTTC
CDR3 protein: CASSQGPGGFYEQYF

clone size: few
J gene: TRBJ2-5
V gene: TRBV7-8
D gene: .
CDR3 DNA: TGTGCCGGAATTGAGACCTCCGGGACCCAGTACTTC
CDR3 protein: CAGIETSGTQYF

clone size: few
J gene: TRBJ2-7
V gene: TRBV4-1
D gene: .
CDR3 DNA: TGCGCCAGCTCCCTTCCTGTTGGAGAGCAGTACTTC
CDR3 protein: CASSLPVGEQYF

clone size: few
J gene: TRBJ2-3
V gene: TRBV11-1
D gene: .
CDR3 DNA: TGTGCCAGCAGCTCATTCTCTGGCACAGATACGCAGTATTTT
CDR3 protein: CASSSFSGTDTQYF